This T cell receptor (beta chain) was identified in a study of blood T cell repertoires in COVID-19 (dated by TCRdb to the early 2020s). For the wider study: Samples covering the acute and convalescent phases of COVID-19 were provided by collaborators in the United States, Italy and Spain. The prospective study material was composed of cDNA or gDNA derived from T cells, B-cell-depleted T cells, or PBMCs. Deeply sampled blood TCRbeta repertoires from subjects exposed to, actively infected with, or recovered from COVID-19 were included in the dataset. The repertoires were released in a freely available public database intended as a resource for research on the immune response to SARS-CoV-2. The samples were drawn from two sources: the first 160 participants of the ongoing ImmuneRACE study, and 1,000 to 1,500 subjects contributed by 6 global collaborators. A de-identified subject ID, COVID-19 status, age in years and sex were almost always included in the sample metadata. Where HLA class I and class II types were available, the types were taken from metadata supplied by the sample provider, not from assay-based typing.

This clone was counted between two and nine times. No antigen is known for it. The record has no base qualities; no much larger clone is one base away. TCRbeta CDR3 regions were amplified from genomic DNA using the immunoSEQ Assay, a bias-controlled multiplex PCR. The source study handled its data this way. The number of nucleated cells in each sample was estimated by amplification of reference gene primers within the assay. To quantify the absolute abundance of each unique TCRbeta CDR3 rearrangement, sequence reads were collapsed and filtered. For each sample, productive Simpson clonality was calculated as the square root of Simpson's diversity index across productive rearrangements. Here the immuneACCESS table is served through TCRdb, limited to in-frame sequences with V and J called. Missing clones are a known gap in these copies; in checked studies unresolved V genes cover under half, and the rest lacks a known reason. The DNA gave D and trimming, while V, J and clone size come from that table. The sample records about 100,000 clones, 85% of which are singletons. The top ten clonotypes cover roughly 12% of the sample.

Each collaborating institution followed its own protocols to collect whole blood in K2EDTA tubes. For TCRbeta analysis, collaborators shipped samples in one of three forms: frozen whole blood, isolated PBMCs, or DNA extracted from either of those sample types. General conclusions and limits of the study: How much clinical and demographic metadata was included differed by source and by participant, and the metadata was provided uncurated.

This sequence was found in a human donor in a cohort sampled during active COVID-19. The sample consisted of peripheral blood.

The CDR3 has the sequence CASSPTRTSGGAFYEQYF. The bases read TGTGCCAGCAGCCCCACTAGGACTAGCGGGGGAGCCTTCTACGAGCAGTACTTC. This sequence uses TRBV3-1 (or the pseudogene TRBV3-2) and TRBJ2-7; TRBD2 lines up with 13 middle nucleotides. As encoded in the germline V gene (reference sequence), CDR1 is LGHDT while CDR2 is YNNKEL. Measured from the cysteine to the phenylalanine, the CDR3 is 18 residues long. Left in the record is the CDR3 DNA by itself, 54 bases read in frame from the first base. V is trimmed back by 4 bases and J by 3 bases, and the junction contains 12 bases that no gene match accounts for.